This T cell receptor (beta chain) was identified during a study of T cell responses to AZD1222 COVID-19 vaccine. This table comes from immunoSEQ multiplex PCR, and its TCRdb copy is limited to in-frame clones, with some not included. The sample holds some 150,000 clones, approximately 90% seen once. The V gene lost 11 bases and the J gene lost 4 bases, with 27 bases spanning the gap. The CDR3 spans 16 residues. The germline V gene encodes CDR1 MDHEN and CDR2 SYDVKM. The receptor comes from an adult in good health. V is TRBV28 and J is TRBJ2-7; D is tentatively TRBD1 or TRBD2 (5 bases each). The sample in question was peripheral blood, obtained on day 0 of AZD1222 vaccination. The CDR3 DNA is TGTGCCCGCGGCCCCGGGGCCGGGAATCGGGCATACGAGCAGTACTTC. It specifies CARGPGAGNRAYEQYF.